This entry describes one TCR beta chain. What it recognizes is unknown. These data originate in a study of long-term antiretroviral therapy in people with HIV. For the study at large: There is a gap of about a decade between the earliest samples and the later 2015 immediate-ART recommendation. General study points: With ART, diversity went up but was still lower than in transplant donor controls. HIV repertoires showed narrower CDR3 length ranges than controls.

Trimming pared 2 bases from V and 4 bases from J, leaving 10 bases between. The CDR3 sequence is 14 residues long. The germline gives CDR1 SNHLY, CDR2 FYNNEI. An immunoSEQ assay, version v3.0, was performed at survey level. Clones were sequenced by immunoSEQ multiplex PCR, and TCRdb holds only the in-frame ones, with some missing. The top ten clones hold around 11% of a sample with tens of thousands of clones, about 80% of them seen once. None of the participants with HIV were treated outside the United States. The input for sequencing was unsorted PBMCs, taken 1.1 years before starting antiretroviral therapy. This TCR came from a woman in her thirties or forties with HIV. This chain joins TRBV2 and TRBJ2-3; D not resolved. Here the CDR3 DNA reads TGTGCCAGCAGTGAAAGCGAGAAGTCAGATACGCAGTATTTT. Translating gives CASSESEKSDTQYF.